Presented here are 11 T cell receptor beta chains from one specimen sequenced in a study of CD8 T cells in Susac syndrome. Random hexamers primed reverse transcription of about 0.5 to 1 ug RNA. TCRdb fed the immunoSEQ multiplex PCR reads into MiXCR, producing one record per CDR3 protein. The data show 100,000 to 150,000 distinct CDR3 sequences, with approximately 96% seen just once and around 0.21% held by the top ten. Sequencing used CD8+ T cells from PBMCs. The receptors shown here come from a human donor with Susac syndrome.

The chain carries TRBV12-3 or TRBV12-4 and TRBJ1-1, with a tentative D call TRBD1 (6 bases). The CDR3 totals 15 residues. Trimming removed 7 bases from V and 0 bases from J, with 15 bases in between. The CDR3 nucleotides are TGTGCCAGCAAACACCGGGGGCTGATGAACACTGAAGCTTTCTTT. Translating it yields CASKHRGLMNTEAFF.

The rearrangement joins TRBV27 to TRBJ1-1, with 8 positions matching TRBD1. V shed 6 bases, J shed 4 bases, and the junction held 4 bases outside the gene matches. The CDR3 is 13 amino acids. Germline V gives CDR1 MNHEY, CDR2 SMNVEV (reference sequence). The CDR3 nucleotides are TGTGCCAGCAGCACGGACAGGGCCACTGAAGCTTTCTTT. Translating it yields CASSTDRATEAFF.

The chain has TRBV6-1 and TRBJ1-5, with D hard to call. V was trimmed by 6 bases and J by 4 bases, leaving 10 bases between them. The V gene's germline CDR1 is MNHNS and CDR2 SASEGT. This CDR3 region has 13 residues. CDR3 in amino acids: CASSPLENQPQHF. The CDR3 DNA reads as TGTGCCAGCAGCCCGTTGGAAAATCAGCCCCAGCATTTT.

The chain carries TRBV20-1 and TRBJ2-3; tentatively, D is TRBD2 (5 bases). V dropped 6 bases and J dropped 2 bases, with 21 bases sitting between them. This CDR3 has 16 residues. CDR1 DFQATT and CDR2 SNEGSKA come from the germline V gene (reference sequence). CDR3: CSARRWGYGLTDTQYF. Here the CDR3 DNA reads TGCAGTGCCCGGCGATGGGGTTACGGACTCACAGATACGCAGTATTTT.

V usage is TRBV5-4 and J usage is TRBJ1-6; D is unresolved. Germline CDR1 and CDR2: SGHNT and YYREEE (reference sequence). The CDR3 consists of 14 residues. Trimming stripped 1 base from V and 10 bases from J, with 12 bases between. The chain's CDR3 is CASSLSGTGSPLHF. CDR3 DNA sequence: TGTGCCAGCAGCTTGTCAGGAACGGGGTCACCCCTCCACTTT.

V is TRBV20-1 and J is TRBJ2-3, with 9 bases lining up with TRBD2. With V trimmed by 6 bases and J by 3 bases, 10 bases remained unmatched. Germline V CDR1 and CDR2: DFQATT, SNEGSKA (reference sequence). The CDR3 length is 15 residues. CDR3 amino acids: CSAQIAGDGTDTQYF. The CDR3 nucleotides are TGCAGTGCCCAAATAGCGGGGGATGGTACAGATACGCAGTATTTT.

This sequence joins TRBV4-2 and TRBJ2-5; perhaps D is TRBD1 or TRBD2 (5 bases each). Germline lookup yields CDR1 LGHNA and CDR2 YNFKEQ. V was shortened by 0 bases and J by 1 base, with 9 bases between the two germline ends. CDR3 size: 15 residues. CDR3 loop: CASSQDLGAQETQYF. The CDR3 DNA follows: TGTGCCAGCAGCCAAGATCTCGGGGCCCAAGAGACCCAGTACTTC.

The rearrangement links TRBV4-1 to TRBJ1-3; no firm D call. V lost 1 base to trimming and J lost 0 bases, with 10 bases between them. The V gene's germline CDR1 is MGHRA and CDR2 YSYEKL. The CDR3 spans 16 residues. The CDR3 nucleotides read TGCGCCAGCAGCCAAGTGCGTTTCCCCTCTGGAAACACCATATATTTT. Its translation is CASSQVRFPSGNTIYF.

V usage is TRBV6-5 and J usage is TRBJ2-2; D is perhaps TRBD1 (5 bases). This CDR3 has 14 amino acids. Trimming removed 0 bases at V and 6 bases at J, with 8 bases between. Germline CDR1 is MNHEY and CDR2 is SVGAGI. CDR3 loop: CASSYSTVPGELFF. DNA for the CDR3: TGTGCCAGCAGTTACTCGACAGTACCCGGGGAGCTGTTTTTT.

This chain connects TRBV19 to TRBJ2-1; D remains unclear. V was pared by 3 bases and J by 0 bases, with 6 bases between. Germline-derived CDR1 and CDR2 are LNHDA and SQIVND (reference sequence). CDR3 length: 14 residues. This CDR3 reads CASSMESSYNEQFF. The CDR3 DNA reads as TGTGCCAGTAGTATGGAGAGCTCCTACAATGAGCAGTTCTTC.

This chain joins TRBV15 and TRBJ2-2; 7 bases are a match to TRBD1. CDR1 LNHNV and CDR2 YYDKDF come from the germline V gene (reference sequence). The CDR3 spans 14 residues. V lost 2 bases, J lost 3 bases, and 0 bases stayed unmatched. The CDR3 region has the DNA TGTGCCACCAGCAGACAGGGGGACACCGGGGAGCTGTTTTTT. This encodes CATSRQGDTGELFF. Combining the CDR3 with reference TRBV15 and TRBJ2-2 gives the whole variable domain DAMVIQNPRYQVTQFGKPVTLSCSQTLNHNVMYWYQQKSSQAPKLLFHYYDKDFNNEADTPDNFQSRRPNTSFCFLDIRSPGLGDTAMYLCATSRQGDTGELFFGEGSRLTVL.